This T cell receptor beta chain emerged from a study of T cell repertoires in ileal Crohn's disease (dated by TCRdb to the late 2010s). Background on the whole study: The median duration of disease was 7.5 to 9.5 years, and at the time of surgery 35% to 45% of patients were active smokers. The study was conducted in parallel with a multicentre cohort built to find predictors of early endoscopic recurrence after ileocolonic resection. Every patient underwent surgery because of a complication, which was stricturing disease in about 61% and penetrating disease in 39%. TCR repertoire analysis was done in 55 to 70 Crohn's disease patients from a prospective multicentre cohort. Neoterminal ileum biopsies obtained at postoperative colonoscopy were designated as M6 samples. A total of around 150 mucosal samples from 57 patients were sequenced, collected from several sites on the surgical specimen as well as at postoperative endoscopy. Endoscopic postoperative recurrence was defined by a Rutgeerts score above i0. Postoperative therapy was given to about half of the patients, with thiopurines administered to ten to eleven patients and anti-TNF agents administered to under 20 patients. The research as a whole found: Only a subgroup of patients, of unstated size, had mucosal CD4 and CD8 T cells sorted and sequenced. Endoscopic recurrence was found to be associated with higher high-frequency clone percentages at surgery, and recurrence was observed in all patients with clonality above 26.8% (18/57). Compared with non-smokers, patients who were active smokers at surgery showed a significantly higher proportion of clonal expansions (approximately 26% vs 17%, p=0.02). Postoperative endoscopy was performed at varying times within the first year after surgery, with a median delay of around 6.7 months. Compared with CD4 T cells, sorted CD8 T cells contained more high-frequency clones, which suggests that the mucosal expansions were mostly CD8.

Comment on this clone: Its target antigen remains unknown. One base away there is no much larger clone; base qualities are not given.

The sample's time point, from its label and the paper: neoterminal ileum biopsy at postoperative endoscopy, about 6 months after surgery. Adults with ileal or ileocolonic Crohn's disease and an indication for ileocolonic resection were eligible for inclusion. Whole ileal mucosal biopsies were stored frozen at -80°C before DNA extraction. Genomic DNA was extracted from frozen whole biopsies using a TRizol-based method and was quantified with a NanoDrop 2000 spectrophotometer. Via the germline V gene, CDR1 is MDHEN and CDR2 SYDVKM. From V the trimming removes 5 bases and from J it removes 3 bases, while the gene matches leave 5 bases of the junction unaccounted for. The CDR3 has 14 amino acids, counting the end cysteine and phenylalanine. The entry retains the CDR3 DNA only, 42 bases that are in frame from base 1. For commercial TCRB immunosequencing, about 500 nanograms of biopsy DNA were submitted for each sample. Adaptive Biotechnology amplified the CDR3 regions from genomic DNA with a two-step multiplex PCR designed to control amplification bias. Primers for every V and J gene segment were used in the first PCR, and barcodes and Illumina adapters were added in the second PCR. CDR3 libraries were sequenced using an Illumina instrument. The authors' analysis ran thus. Vendor-provided pipelines were combined with custom analysis of raw data in R/Bioconductor under R version 3.3.0. Clonality, which ranges from 0 to 1, was calculated as the inverse of the normalised Shannon entropy across all productive clones. High-frequency clones were defined as the repertoire share of the top 100 clones, retaining only clones passing a 95% confidence test. Overlap between samples was measured with the Morisita-Horn index, while repertoire diversity was measured with the Simpson index. Sourced from immuneACCESS, this table was stored by TCRdb with only in-frame sequences that have V and J called. A share of the clones is absent; for the studies checked, an unresolved V gene accounts for under half, and the remainder has no known explanation. D and trimming were read from the DNA, whereas the V and J calls and clone size are those reported in that table. The sample yields fewer than 2,000 clones; around 83% were counted once. Over 6.5% of the sample is in the top ten clones.

The sequenced sample was ileal tissue. The receptor was derived from an adult with Crohn's disease. The V gene is TRBV28 and the J gene is TRBJ1-2; TRBD1 aligns with 8 central bases. The DNA sequence reads TGTGCCAGCAGTCCGGGACAGGCATACTATGGCTACACCTTC. This gives the protein CASSPGQAYYGYTF.